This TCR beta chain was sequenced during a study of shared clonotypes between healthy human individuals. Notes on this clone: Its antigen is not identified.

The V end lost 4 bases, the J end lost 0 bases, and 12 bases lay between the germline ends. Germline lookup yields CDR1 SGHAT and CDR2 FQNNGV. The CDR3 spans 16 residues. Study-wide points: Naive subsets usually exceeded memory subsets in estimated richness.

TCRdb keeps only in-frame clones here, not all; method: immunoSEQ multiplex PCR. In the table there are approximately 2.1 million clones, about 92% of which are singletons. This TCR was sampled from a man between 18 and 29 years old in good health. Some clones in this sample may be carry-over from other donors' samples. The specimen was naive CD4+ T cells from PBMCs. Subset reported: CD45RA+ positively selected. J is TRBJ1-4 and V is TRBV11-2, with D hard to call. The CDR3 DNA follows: TGTGCCAGCAGCTATCGTCCCCCAGCAACTAATGAAAAACTGTTTTTT. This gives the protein CASSYRPPATNEKLFF.